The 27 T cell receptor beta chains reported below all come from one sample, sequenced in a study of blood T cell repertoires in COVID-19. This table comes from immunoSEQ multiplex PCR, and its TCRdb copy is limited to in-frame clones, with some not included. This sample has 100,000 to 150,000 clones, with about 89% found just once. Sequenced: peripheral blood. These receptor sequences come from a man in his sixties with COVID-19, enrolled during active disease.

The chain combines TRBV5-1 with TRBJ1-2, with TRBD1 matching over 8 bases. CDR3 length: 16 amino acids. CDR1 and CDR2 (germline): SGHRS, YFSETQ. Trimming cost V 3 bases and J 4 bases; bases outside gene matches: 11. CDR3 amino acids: CASSSDREAVRYGYTF. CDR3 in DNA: TGCGCCAGCAGCTCGGACAGGGAGGCCGTTCGCTATGGCTACACCTTC.

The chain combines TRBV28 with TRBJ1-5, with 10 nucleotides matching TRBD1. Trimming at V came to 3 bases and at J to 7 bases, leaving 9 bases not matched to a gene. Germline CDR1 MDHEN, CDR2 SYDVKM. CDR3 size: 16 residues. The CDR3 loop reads CASSFRGTGVDQPQHF. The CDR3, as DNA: TGTGCCAGCAGTTTTCGTGGGACAGGGGTGGACCAGCCCCAGCATTTT.

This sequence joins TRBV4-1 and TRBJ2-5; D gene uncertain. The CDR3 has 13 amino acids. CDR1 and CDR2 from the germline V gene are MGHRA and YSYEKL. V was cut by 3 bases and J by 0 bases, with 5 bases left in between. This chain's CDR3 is CASSHPDQETQYF. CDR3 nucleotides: TGCGCCAGCAGCCATCCGGACCAAGAGACCCAGTACTTC.

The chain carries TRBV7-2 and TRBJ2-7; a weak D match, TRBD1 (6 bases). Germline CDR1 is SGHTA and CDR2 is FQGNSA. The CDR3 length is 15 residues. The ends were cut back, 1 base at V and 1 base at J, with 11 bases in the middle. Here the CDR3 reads CASSLVRDTSYEQYF. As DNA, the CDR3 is TGTGCCAGCAGCTTAGTCCGGGACACATCCTACGAGCAGTACTTC.

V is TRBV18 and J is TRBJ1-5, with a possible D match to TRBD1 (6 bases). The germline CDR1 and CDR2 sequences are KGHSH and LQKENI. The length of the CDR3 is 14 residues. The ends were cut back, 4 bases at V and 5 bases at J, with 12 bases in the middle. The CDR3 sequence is CASSLDRLDQPQHF. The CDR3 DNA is TGTGCCAGCTCACTAGACAGGCTCGATCAGCCCCAGCATTTT.

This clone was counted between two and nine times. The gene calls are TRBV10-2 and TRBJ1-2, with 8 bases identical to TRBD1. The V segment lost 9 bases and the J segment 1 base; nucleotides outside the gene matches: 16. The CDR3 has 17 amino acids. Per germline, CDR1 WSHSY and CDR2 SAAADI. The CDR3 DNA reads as TGCGCCAGTCCGCTGACCGGCGGGACAGGAATTAACTATGGCTACACCTTC. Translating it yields CASPLTGGTGINYGYTF.

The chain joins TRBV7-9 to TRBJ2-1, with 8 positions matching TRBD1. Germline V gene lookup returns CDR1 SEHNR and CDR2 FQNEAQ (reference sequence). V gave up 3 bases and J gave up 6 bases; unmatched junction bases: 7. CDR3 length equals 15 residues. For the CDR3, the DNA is TGTGCCAGCAGCTTTCCTGGACAGGGAGGCAATGAGCAGTTCTTC. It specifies CASSFPGQGGNEQFF. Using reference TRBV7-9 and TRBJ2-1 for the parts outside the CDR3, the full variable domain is DTGVSQNPRHKITKRGQNVTFRCDPISEHNRLYWYRQTLGQGPEFLTYFQNEAQLEKSRLLSDRFSAERPKGSFSTLEIQRTEQGDSAMYLCASSFPGQGGNEQFFGPGTRLTVL.

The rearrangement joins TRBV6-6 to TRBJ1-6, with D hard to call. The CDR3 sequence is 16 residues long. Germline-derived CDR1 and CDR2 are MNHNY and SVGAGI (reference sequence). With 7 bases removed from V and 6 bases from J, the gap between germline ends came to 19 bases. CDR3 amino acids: CASTLARLQINSPLHF. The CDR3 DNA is TGTGCCAGCACCCTAGCCCGGCTACAGATTAATTCACCCCTCCACTTT.

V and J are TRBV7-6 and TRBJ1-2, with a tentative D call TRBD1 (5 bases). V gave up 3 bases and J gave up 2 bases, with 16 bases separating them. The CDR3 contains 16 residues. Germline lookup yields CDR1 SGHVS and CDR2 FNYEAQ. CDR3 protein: CASSLAGFSANYGYTF. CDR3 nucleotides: TGTGCCAGCAGCTTGGCAGGGTTTTCTGCGAACTATGGCTACACCTTC.

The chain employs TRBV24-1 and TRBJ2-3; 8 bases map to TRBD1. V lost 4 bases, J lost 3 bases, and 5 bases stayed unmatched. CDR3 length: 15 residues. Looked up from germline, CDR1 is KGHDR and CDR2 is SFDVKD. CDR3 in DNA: TGTGCCACCAGTGAACCCACAGGGGGGACAGATACGCAGTATTTT. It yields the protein CATSEPTGGTDTQYF.

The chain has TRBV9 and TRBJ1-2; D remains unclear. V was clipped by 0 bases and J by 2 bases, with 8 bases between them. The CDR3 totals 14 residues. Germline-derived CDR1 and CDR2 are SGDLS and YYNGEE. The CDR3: CASSVGGGNYGYTF. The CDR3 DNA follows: TGTGCCAGCAGCGTAGGTGGAGGCAACTATGGCTACACCTTC.

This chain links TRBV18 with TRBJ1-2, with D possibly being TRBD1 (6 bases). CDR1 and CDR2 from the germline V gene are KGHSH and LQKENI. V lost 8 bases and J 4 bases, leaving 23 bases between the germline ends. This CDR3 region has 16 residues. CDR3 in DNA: TGTGCCAGCGCGACCGACAGGACGCCGGCCCGCTATGGCTACACCTTC. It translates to CASATDRTPARYGYTF.

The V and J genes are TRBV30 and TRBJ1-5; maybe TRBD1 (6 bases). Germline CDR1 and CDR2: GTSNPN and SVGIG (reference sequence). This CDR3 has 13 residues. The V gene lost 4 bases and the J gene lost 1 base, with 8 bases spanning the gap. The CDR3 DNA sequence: TGTGCCTGGAACACAGGGAGCAATCAGCCCCAGCATTTT. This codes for CAWNTGSNQPQHF.

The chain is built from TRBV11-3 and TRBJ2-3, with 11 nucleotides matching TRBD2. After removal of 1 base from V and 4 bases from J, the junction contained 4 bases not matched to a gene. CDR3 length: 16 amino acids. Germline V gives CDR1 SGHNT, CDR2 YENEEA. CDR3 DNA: TGTGCCAGCAGCTTAGTCCTAGCGGGGGGCCCAGATACGCAGTATTTT. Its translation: CASSLVLAGGPDTQYF. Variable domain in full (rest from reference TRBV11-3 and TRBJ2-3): EAGVVQSPRYKIIEKKQPVAFWCNPISGHNTLYWYLQNLGQGPELLIRYENEEAVDDSQLPKDRFSAERLKGVDSTLKIQPAELGDSAVYLCASSLVLAGGPDTQYFGPGTRLTVL.

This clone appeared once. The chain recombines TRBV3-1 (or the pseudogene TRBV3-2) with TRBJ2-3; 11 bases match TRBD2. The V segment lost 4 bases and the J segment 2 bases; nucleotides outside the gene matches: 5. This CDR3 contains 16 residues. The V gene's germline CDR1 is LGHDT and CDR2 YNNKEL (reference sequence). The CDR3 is CASSRGTSGLTDTQYF. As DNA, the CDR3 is TGTGCCAGCAGCCGCGGGACTAGCGGACTCACAGATACGCAGTATTTT.

The CDR3 region has the DNA TGTGCCAGCATGAGTGGTGACAGGGGTTCTACTGAAGCTTTCTTT. This encodes CASMSGDRGSTEAFF. The gene calls are TRBV2 and TRBJ1-1, with TRBD1 identical over 8 bases. The CDR3 loop spans 15 amino acids. Germline CDR1 is SNHLY and CDR2 is FYNNEI. Trimming took 7 bases from V and 5 from J; bases not matched to a gene: 12.

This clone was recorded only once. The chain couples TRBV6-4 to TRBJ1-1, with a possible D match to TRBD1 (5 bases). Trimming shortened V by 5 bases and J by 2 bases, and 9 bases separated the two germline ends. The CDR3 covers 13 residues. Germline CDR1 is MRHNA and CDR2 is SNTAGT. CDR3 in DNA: TGTGCCAGCAGTTTAGACAGAAACACTGAAGCTTTCTTT. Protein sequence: CASSLDRNTEAFF.

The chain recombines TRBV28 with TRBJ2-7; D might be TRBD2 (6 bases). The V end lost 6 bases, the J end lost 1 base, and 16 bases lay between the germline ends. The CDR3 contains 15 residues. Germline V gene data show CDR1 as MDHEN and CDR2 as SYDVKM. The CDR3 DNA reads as TGTGCCAGCAGCGTGGGTGGAGGGAGGTCCTACGAGCAGTACTTC. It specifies CASSVGGGRSYEQYF. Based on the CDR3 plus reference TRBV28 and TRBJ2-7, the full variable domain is DVKVTQSSRYLVKRTGEKVFLECVQDMDHENMFWYRQDPGLGLRLIYFSYDVKMKEKGDIPEGYSVSREKKERFSLILESASTNQTSMYLCASSVGGGRSYEQYFGPGTRLTVT.

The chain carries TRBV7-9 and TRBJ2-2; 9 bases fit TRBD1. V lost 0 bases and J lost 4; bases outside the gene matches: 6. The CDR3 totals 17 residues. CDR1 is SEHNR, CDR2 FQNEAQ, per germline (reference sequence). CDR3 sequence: CASSLARTGVGTGELFF. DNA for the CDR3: TGTGCCAGCAGCTTAGCGCGGACAGGGGTAGGCACCGGGGAGCTGTTTTTT.

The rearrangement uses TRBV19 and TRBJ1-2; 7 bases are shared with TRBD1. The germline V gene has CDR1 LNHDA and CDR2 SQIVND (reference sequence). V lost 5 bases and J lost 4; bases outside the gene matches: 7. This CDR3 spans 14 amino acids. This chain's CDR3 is CASSGPGQIYGYTF. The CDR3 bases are TGTGCCAGTAGTGGACCGGGACAGATCTATGGCTACACCTTC.

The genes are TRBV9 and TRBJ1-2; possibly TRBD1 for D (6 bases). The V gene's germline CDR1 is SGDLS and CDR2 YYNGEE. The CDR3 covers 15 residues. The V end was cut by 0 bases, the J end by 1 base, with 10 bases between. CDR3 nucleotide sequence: TGTGCCAGCAGCGTAGATCCAGGGGATAACTATGGCTACACCTTC. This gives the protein CASSVDPGDNYGYTF. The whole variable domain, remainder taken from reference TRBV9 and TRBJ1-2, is DSGVTQTPKHLITATGQRVTLRCSPRSGDLSVYWYQQSLDQGLQFLIQYYNGEERAKGNILERFSAQQFPDLHSELNLSSLELGDSALYFCASSVDPGDNYGYTFGSGTRLTVV.

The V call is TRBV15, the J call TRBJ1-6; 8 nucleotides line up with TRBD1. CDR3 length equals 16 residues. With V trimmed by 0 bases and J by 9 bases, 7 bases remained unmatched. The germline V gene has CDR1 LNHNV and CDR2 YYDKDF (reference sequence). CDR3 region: CATSRDPRTGSSPLHF. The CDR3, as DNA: TGTGCCACCAGCAGAGACCCCCGGACAGGGAGTTCACCCCTCCACTTT.

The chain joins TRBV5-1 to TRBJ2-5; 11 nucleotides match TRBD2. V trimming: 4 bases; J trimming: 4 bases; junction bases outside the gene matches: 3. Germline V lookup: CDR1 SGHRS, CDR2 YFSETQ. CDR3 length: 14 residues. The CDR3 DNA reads TGCGCCAGCAGCCAAGGACTAGCGGGAGAGACCCAGTACTTC. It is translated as CASSQGLAGETQYF.

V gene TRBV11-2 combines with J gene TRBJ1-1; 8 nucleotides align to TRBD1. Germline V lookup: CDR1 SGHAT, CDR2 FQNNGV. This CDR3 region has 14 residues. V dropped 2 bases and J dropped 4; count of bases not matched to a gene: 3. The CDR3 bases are TGTGCCAGCAGCTTAACAGGGGGGAGCACTGAAGCTTTCTTT. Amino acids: CASSLTGGSTEAFF.

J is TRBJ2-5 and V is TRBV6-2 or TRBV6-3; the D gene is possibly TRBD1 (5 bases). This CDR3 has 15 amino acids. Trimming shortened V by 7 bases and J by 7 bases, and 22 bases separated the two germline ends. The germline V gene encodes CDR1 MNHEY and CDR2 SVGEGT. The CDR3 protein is CASTPQRGRVGTQYF. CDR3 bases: TGTGCCAGCACCCCTCAACGAGGCAGGGTAGGGACCCAGTACTTC.

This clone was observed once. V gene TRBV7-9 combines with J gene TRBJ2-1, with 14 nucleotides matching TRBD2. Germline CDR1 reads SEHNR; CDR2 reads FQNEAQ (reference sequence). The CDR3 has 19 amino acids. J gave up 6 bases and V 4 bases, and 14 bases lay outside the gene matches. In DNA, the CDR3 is TGTGCCAGCAGCTCCAGGACTAGCGGGGGGACTTCTAACTCCAATGAGCAGTTCTTC. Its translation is CASSSRTSGGTSNSNEQFF.

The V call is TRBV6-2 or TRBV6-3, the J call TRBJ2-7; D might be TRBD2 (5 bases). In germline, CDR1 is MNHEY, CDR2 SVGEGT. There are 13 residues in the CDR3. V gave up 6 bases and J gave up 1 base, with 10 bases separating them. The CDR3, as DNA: TGTGCCAGCAGCCTAGCCGGGTCCTACGAGCAGTACTTC. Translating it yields CASSLAGSYEQYF.